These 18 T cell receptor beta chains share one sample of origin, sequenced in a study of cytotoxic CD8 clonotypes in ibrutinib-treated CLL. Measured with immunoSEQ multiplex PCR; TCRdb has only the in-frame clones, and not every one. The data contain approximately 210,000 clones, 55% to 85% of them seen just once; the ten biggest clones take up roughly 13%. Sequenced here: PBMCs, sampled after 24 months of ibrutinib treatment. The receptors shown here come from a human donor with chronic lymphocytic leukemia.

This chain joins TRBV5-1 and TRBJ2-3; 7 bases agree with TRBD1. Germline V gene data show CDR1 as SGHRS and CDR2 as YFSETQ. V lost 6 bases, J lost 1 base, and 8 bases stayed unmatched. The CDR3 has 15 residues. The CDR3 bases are TGCGCCAGCAAGCGACAGGGTGTTGGCACAGATACGCAGTATTTT. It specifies CASKRQGVGTDTQYF. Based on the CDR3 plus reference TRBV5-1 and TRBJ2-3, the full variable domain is KAGVTQTPRYLIKTRGQQVTLSCSPISGHRSVSWYQQTPGQGLQFLFEYFSETQRNKGNFPGRFSGRQFSNSRSEMNVSTLELGDSALYLCASKRQGVGTDTQYFGPGTRLTVL.

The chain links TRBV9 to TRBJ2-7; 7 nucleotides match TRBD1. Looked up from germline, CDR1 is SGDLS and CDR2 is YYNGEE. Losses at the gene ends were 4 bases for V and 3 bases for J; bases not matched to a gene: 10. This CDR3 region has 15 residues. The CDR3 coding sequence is TGTGCCAGCAGCTCCCGACAGGGTTGGATCTACGAGCAGTACTTC. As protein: CASSSRQGWIYEQYF.

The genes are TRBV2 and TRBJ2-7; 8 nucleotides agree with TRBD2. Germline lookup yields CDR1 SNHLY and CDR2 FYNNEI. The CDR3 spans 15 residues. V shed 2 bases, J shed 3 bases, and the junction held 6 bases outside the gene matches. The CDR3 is CASSESAGGFYEQYF. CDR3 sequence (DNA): TGTGCCAGCAGTGAATCTGCGGGAGGATTCTACGAGCAGTACTTC.

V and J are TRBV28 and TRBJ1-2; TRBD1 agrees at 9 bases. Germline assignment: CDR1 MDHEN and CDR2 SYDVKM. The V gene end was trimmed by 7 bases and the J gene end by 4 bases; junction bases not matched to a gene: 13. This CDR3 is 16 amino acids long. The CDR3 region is CASTSLMGQGPYGYTF. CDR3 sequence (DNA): TGTGCCAGCACCTCCCTTATGGGACAGGGCCCCTATGGCTACACCTTC.

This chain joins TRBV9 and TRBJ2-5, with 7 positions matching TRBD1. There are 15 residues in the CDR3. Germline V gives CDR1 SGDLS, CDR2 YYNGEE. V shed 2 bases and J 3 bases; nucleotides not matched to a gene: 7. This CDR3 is CASSVSPTGKETQYF. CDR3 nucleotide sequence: TGTGCCAGCAGCGTCAGCCCGACAGGGAAAGAGACCCAGTACTTC.

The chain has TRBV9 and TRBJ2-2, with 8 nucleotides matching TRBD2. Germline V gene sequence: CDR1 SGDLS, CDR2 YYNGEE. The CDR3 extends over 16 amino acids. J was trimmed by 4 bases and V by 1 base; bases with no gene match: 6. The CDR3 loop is CASSVRSGSSTGELFF. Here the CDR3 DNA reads TGTGCCAGCAGCGTAAGGAGCGGGAGTAGCACCGGGGAGCTGTTTTTT.

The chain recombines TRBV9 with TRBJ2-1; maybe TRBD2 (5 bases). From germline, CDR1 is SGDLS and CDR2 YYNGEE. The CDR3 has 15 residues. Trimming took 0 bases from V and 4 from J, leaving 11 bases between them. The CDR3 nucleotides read TGTGCCAGCAGCGTAGAGGCGGGCGCTTACAATGAGCAGTTCTTC. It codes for CASSVEAGAYNEQFF. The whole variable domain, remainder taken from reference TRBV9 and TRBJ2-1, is DSGVTQTPKHLITATGQRVTLRCSPRSGDLSVYWYQQSLDQGLQFLIQYYNGEERAKGNILERFSAQQFPDLHSELNLSSLELGDSALYFCASSVEAGAYNEQFFGPGTRLTVL.

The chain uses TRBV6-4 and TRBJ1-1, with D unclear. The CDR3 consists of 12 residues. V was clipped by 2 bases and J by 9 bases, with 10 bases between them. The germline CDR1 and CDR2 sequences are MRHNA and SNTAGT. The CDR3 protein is CASSDVGKKAFF. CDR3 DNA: TGTGCCAGCAGTGACGTGGGGAAGAAAGCTTTCTTT.

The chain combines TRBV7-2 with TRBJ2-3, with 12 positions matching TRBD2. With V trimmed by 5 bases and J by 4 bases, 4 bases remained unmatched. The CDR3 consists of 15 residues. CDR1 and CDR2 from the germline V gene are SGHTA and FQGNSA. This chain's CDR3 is CASSRTSGKADTQYF. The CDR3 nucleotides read TGTGCCAGCAGCCGGACTAGCGGGAAGGCAGATACGCAGTATTTT.

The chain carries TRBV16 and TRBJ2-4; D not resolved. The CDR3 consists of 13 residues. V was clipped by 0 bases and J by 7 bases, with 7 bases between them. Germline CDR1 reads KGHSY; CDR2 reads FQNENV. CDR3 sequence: CASSQSWQNIQYF. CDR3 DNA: TGTGCCAGCAGCCAATCCTGGCAGAACATTCAGTACTTC.

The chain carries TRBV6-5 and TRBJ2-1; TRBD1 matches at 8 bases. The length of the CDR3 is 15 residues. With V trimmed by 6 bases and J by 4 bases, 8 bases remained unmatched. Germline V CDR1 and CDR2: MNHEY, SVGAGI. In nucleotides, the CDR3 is TGTGCCAGCAGCAAGACAGGGGACGCTTACAATGAGCAGTTCTTC. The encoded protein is CASSKTGDAYNEQFF.

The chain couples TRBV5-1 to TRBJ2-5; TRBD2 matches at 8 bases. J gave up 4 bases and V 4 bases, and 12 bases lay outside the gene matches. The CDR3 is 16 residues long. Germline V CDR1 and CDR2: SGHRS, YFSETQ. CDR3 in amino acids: CASSPEGRAGVETQYF. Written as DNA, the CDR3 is TGCGCCAGCAGCCCCGAGGGTCGAGCGGGAGTAGAGACCCAGTACTTC.

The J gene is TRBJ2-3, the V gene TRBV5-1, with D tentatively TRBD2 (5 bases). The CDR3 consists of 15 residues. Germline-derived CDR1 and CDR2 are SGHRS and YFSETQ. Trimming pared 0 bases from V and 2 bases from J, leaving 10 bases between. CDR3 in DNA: TGCGCCAGCAGCTTGGCCCTGGACTTCACAGATACGCAGTATTTT. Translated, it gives CASSLALDFTDTQYF.

CDR3 amino acids: CASRRLAGFSYNEQFF. The CDR3 DNA reads as TGTGCCAGCAGGCGACTAGCGGGATTCTCCTACAATGAGCAGTTCTTC. This chain uses TRBV2 with TRBJ2-1, with 11 bases identical to TRBD2. Losses at the gene ends were 6 bases for V and 0 bases for J; bases not matched to a gene: 4. The CDR3 extends over 16 amino acids. Germline V lookup: CDR1 SNHLY, CDR2 FYNNEI.

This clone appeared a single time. CDR3 sequence reads: CASSLVAGVRETQYF. The CDR3 DNA is TGTGCCAGCAGCTTGGTAGCGGGAGTACGAGAGACCCAGTACTTC. The gene calls are TRBV5-6 and TRBJ2-5, with TRBD2 identical over 9 bases. This CDR3 region has 15 residues. The V and J ends lost 0 bases and 4 bases, in that order; junction bases with no gene match: 4. The germline CDR1 and CDR2 sequences are SGHDT and YYEEEE.

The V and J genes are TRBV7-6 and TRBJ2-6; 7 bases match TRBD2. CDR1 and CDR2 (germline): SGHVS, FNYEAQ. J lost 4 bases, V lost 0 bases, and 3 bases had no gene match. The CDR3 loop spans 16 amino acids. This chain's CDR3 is CASSLARGSGANVLTF. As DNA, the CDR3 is TGTGCCAGCAGCTTAGCGCGGGGGTCCGGGGCCAACGTCCTGACTTTC.

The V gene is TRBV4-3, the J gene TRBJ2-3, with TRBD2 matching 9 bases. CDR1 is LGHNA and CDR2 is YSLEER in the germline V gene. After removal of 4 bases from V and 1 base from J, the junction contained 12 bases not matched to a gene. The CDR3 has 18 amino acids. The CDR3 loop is CASSLKWASGTRTDTQYF. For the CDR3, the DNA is TGCGCCAGCAGCCTCAAGTGGGCTAGCGGGACGCGCACAGATACGCAGTATTTT.

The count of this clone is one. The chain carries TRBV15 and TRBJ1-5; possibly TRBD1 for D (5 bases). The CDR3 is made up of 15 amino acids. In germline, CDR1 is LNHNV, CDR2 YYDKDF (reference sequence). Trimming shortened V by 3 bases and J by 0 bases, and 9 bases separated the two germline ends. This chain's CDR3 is CATSRGVNSNQPQHF. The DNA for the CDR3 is TGTGCCACCAGCAGGGGGGTTAATAGCAATCAGCCCCAGCATTTT.